This T cell receptor (beta chain) was obtained from a study of OX40 agonist ivuxolimab in advanced cancers. Looking at the study overall: Prior anti-PD-1, anti-PD-L1 or anti-CTLA-4 therapy was allowed; about 39% had some.

Profiling relied on immunoSEQ multiplex PCR, and the TCRdb table lists in-frame clones only, not all of them. The data show 75,000 to 95,000 clones, approximately 87% seen once. As regards this clone: Its antigen is not identified.

Findings and limits, study-wide: CD4+ and CD8+ T cells in blood underwent clonal expansion by week 6 at 0.1 to 3.0 mg/kg. Partial responders at 0.1-3.0 mg/kg had among the lowest clonal expansion.

Patients who had autoimmune disease history or got systemic immunosuppression were left out. This TCR came from an adult with an advanced solid tumor such as melanoma, head and neck, liver or kidney cancer. Sequenced material: CD4+ or CD8+ T cells sorted from blood, taken in a trial of the OX40 agonist ivuxolimab.

The CDR3, as DNA: TGTGCCTGGAGTGCGGGGGACGGCCACTACGAGCAGTACTTC. It codes for CAWSAGDGHYEQYF. The rearrangement joins TRBV30 to TRBJ2-7; TRBD2 is a possible D gene (6 bases). The CDR3 consists of 14 residues. The V end was cut by 1 base, the J end by 3 bases, with 13 bases between. CDR1 and CDR2 from the germline V gene are GTSNPN and SVGIG (reference sequence).